Shown below are 4 T cell receptor beta chains from a single sample sequenced in a study of shared clonotypes between healthy human individuals. TCRdb's table, derived via immunoSEQ multiplex PCR, lists solely in-frame clones and lacks some. The repertoire consists of over a million clones, with around 78% occurring once and the leading ten covering 0.5% to 0.6%. Sequenced: memory CD4+ T cells from PBMCs. Specified subset: CD45RA-negative fraction. All receptors derive from a man aged 18 to 29 in good health. Some clones in this sample may be carry-over from other donors' samples.

The CDR3 here is CASSLYAGGGEKLFF. CDR3 DNA sequence: TGTGCCAGCAGCTTATACGCCGGGGGTGGGGAAAAACTGTTTTTT. V usage is TRBV7-6 and J usage is TRBJ1-4; weak D call: TRBD1 (5 bases). The CDR3 totals 15 residues. Germline V lookup: CDR1 SGHVS, CDR2 FNYEAQ. V lost 2 bases, J lost 8 bases, and 15 bases lay in between.

The rearrangement uses TRBV9 and TRBJ2-5, with TRBD1 as a possible D gene (5 bases). Trimming shortened V by 3 bases and J by 1 base, and 10 bases separated the two germline ends. There are 14 residues in the CDR3. Germline V CDR1 and CDR2: SGDLS, YYNGEE. CDR3 nucleotides: TGTGCCAGCAGCGCAGACAGTTTCCAAGAGACCCAGTACTTC. Translating gives CASSADSFQETQYF.

V usage is TRBV5-4 and J usage is TRBJ2-1; D possibly corresponds to TRBD1 (7 bases). Germline V gene lookup returns CDR1 SGHNT and CDR2 YYREEE (reference sequence). CDR3 length: 14 amino acids. V was shortened by 4 bases and J by 6 bases, with 14 bases between the two germline ends. The CDR3 DNA sequence: TGTGCCAGCAGCCGCGGGACAGCCTTCAATGAGCAGTTCTTC. Residues: CASSRGTAFNEQFF.

The genes are TRBV1 and TRBJ2-1. TRBV1 is classified as a pseudogene. The CDR3 spans 15 residues. The CDR3 sequence is CTSSQPPRAGREQFF. CDR3 in DNA: TGCACCAGCAGCCAACCCCCTAGGGCCGGGCGGGAGCAGTTCTTC.